This TCR beta chain was sequenced during a study of blood T cell repertoires in COVID-19. At the level of the study: Researchers got acute and convalescent COVID-19 samples from the United States, Italy and Spain. Sources were T cells, B-cell-depleted T cells, or PBMCs; the material itself was cDNA or gDNA.

CDR3 size: 16 residues. V was shortened by 0 bases and J by 5 bases, with 16 bases between the two germline ends. The germline V gene has CDR1 LNHDA and CDR2 SQIVND (reference sequence). It was during active infection that Seattle patients were enrolled and then longitudinally followed. Original data processing: Estimated nucleated cell counts came from reference gene primer amplification. Only in-frame clones appear in the TCRdb table, and some are missing; sequencing was by immunoSEQ multiplex PCR. Clonal size and the V and J genes are those of that table, whereas D and trimming came from the DNA. The data contain approximately 250,000 clones, roughly 83% of them singletons.

This receptor was identified in a woman older than 75 with COVID-19, enrolled during active disease. Sample: peripheral blood. The chain recombines TRBV19 with TRBJ1-1; the D gene is possibly TRBD1 (5 bases). The CDR3 DNA follows: TGTGCCAGTAGTATAGATTCAAACGGGGGTCGTACTGAAGCTTTCTTT. It translates to CASSIDSNGGRTEAFF. Using reference TRBV19 and TRBJ1-1 for the parts outside the CDR3, the full variable domain is DGGITQSPKYLFRKEGQNVTLSCEQNLNHDAMYWYRQDPGQGLRLIYYSQIVNDFQKGDIAEGYSVSREKKESFPLTVTSAQKNPTAFYLCASSIDSNGGRTEAFFGQGTRLTVV.